Sequencing of this T cell receptor (beta chain) was carried out in a study of blood T cell repertoires in COVID-19. This clone was detected once. The trim removed 5 bases at V and 6 bases at J, leaving 18 bases unmatched. Germline V gives CDR1 SGHTS, CDR2 YDEGEE. This CDR3 comprises 17 residues. Data came from immunoSEQ multiplex PCR; TCRdb stores just in-frame clones and leaves some out. The repertoire holds 150,000 to 200,000 clones, with over 80% as singletons. The study counted Cohort 3 donors as recovered given two negative PCRs, clearance, or symptom resolution. This chain links TRBV5-8 with TRBJ2-7, with 9 positions matching TRBD1. This clonotype was sampled from a woman aged 55 to 70 who had recovered from COVID-19. Sequenced material: PBMCs or T cells enriched from blood (not recorded which). The DNA for the CDR3 is TGTGCCAGCAGACATGGACTACAGGGGGCGCTTAGGGCCGAGCAGTACTTC. This translates into CASRHGLQGALRAEQYF.